This T cell receptor (beta chain) emerged from a study of identical twins. Template switching added a universal primer binding site, and final cDNA carried unique molecular identifiers. TCRdb reanalysed the 5' RACE reads using MiXCR and keeps one entry per CDR3 protein. The sample has fewer than 800,000 distinct CDR3 sequences; about 7.1% are singletons. Healthy Caucasians supplied all donations. V lost 0 bases and J lost 3, with 9 bases in between. This CDR3 is built from 14 residues. Germline CDR1 and CDR2: SGHAT and FQNNGV. Study-level points and caveats: Alpha sequences out of frame and shared by twins had excess low generation probability.

Concerning this clonotype: Its cognate antigen is unknown.

A further study also used this sample, focusing on yellow fever vaccine responses in identical twins.

The receptor's source is a woman under 30 in good health. This chain joins TRBV11-2 and TRBJ2-7; no definite D call. The sequenced material came from PBMCs. This CDR3 reads CASSLDLTSYEQYF. CDR3 DNA: TGTGCCAGCAGCTTAGATCTCACGAGCTACGAGCAGTACTTC.